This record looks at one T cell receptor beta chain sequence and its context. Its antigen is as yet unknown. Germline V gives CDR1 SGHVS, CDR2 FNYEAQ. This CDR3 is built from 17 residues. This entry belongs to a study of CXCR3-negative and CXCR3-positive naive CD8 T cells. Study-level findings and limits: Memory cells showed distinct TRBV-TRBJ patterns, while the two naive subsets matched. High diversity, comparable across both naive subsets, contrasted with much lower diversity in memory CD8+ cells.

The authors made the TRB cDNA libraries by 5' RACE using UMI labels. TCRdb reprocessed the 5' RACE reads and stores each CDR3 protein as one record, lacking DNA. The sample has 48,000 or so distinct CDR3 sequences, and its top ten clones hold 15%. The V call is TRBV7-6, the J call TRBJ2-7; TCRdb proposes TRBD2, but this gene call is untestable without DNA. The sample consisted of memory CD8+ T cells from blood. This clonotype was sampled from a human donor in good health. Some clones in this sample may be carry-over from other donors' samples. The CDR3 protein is CASSLPPTGGFPYEQYF.